This T cell receptor (beta chain) was recorded in a study of blood T cell repertoires in COVID-19. V dropped 5 bases and J dropped 0 bases, with 17 bases sitting between them. This CDR3 region has 16 residues. Per the germline V gene, CDR1 is SEHNR and CDR2 is FQNEAQ (reference sequence). The data were produced by immunoSEQ multiplex PCR, yet TCRdb's version contains in-frame clones alone and is incomplete. The table shows about 190,000 clones, with about 85% occurring only once. The sequenced sample consisted of PBMCs or T cells enriched from blood (not recorded which). The clonotype originates from a woman aged 40-49 years in a cohort exposed to, infected with or recovered from COVID-19 (not recorded which). The genes are TRBV7-9 and TRBJ2-7, with D perhaps TRBD1 (6 bases). CDR3 amino acids: CASSIGGQGISYEQYF. The CDR3 coding sequence is TGTGCCAGCAGCATTGGGGGTCAGGGGATCTCCTACGAGCAGTACTTC.